One T cell receptor beta chain is described in this entry. Its antigen remains unidentified. It has no much larger one-base neighbor in the sample; base qualities were not kept. The sample belongs to a study of shared T cell receptors in the human thymus (dated by TCRdb to the early 2020s). For the study in its entirety: The study examined how the human thymus generates shared, self-reactive T-cell receptor alpha chains.

Trimming removed 2 bases from V and 13 bases from J, leaving 6 bases between the germline ends. CDR1 is given as MNHEY and CDR2 as SVGAGI, both from the germline V gene. The CDR3, from cysteine to phenylalanine, totals 10 residues. Solely the CDR3 DNA is kept, with 30 bases framed from the first base. The library relied on the immunoSEQ multiplex PCR assay. Held by TCRdb, this immuneACCESS table contains in-frame sequences only and omits some clones. Under half of the omission traces to an unresolved V gene where checked; the cause of the rest is unknown. This sample is represented by under 700,000 clones; about 80% of them were singletons. Roughly 0.013% of the sample belongs to the ten largest clones. This same sample was also part of a study on human thymus T cells. The second study also describes: The donors were immunologically healthy infants in Finland who had open corrective cardiac surgery for congenital heart defects. Thymus tissue was obtained as surgical resects removed during corrective cardiac surgery. V and J gene segment usage appeared biased in both thymic and peripheral blood repertoires. The related research reported highly overlapping thymic TCR repertoires among unrelated individuals. TCR alpha and beta repertoires from under 10 infant thymus samples and four related peripheral blood samples were characterized in the study. Donor ages ranging from roughly 6 to 244 days were recorded, and more than five male and a couple of female infants were included in the cohort. Thymocytes were freed from the tissue by mechanical means and kept at -70 degrees C as pellets of roughly 9-30 million cells. A QIAsymphony instrument was used to extract genomic DNA from frozen cell pellets. The immunoSEQ multiplex PCR assay was used to amplify the TCRB and TCRAD loci from a standardized quantity of quality-controlled genomic DNA. The V(D)J region was spanned by amplicons of a length sufficient to cover the CDR3 and to identify V and J genes. Through the commercial immunoSEQ service, the amplicons were sequenced on an Illumina platform. Primer bias and sequencing errors were corrected as previously described, and TCRAD and TCRB were defined on the basis of the IMGT database. Analysis of the repertoires was done with immunoSEQ Analyzer 3.0 and VDJTools and included basic statistics, V/J segment usage, diversity estimates, rarefaction and pairwise overlap. Chao1, ChaoE, Efron-Thisted, Shannon and inverse Simpson indices were used to estimate diversity, which was also estimated on datasets down-sampled to the smallest sample. Repertoire overlap was assessed by strict matching of CDR3 nucleotide sequence, V gene and J gene, and clustering was done by Jaccard-based multidimensional scaling. On average, thymus samples gave hundreds of thousands of unique TCRB clonotypes, whereas blood samples gave about 84,000.

This sequence originates from a boy younger than two with a congenital heart defect. Donor details come from another sample of the same person, matched by shared clones. Sequencing used thymocytes. Here the chain combines TRBV6-5 and TRBJ2-1, with no confidently assigned D gene. In nucleotides, the sequence is TGTGCCAGCAGTTACCCGCTACAGTTCTTC. Its translation reads: CASSYPLQFF.